This TCR beta chain was obtained from a study of vaccination and CD4 T cells after COVID-19. Of note for this clonotype: Its antigen is not identified.

Study-wide findings and caveats: In convalescent patients, a median roughly 87% of post-vaccine SARS-CoV-2-reactive clones appeared only after vaccination.

This CDR3 has 12 amino acids. In germline, CDR1 is SQVTM, CDR2 ANQGSEA. V was trimmed by 1 base and J by 4 bases, leaving 7 bases between them. An Oncomine TCR Beta short-read assay was used to sequence the DNA from cultured CD4+ T cells. Once CD4+ T cells had been cultured, genomic DNA was extracted from them. TCRdb re-called the PCR reads through MiXCR, storing one row per CDR3 protein. The table lists 7,800 or so distinct CDR3 sequences, roughly 40% of them singletons. Treatment here: roughly 10-day PBMC culture with coronavirus spike peptide pools or control peptides (ViraFEST assay). These CD4+ T cells came from an unexposed donor, sampled before the COVID-19 pandemic (2011-2018). After expanding antigen-specific T cells with peptide pools, ViraFEST sequenced their TCRs.

Sequencing used CD4+ T cells from blood, cultured in vitro. The chain carries TRBV29-1 and TRBJ1-2; D not certain. This TCR came from a human donor in good health. CDR3 nucleotides: TGCAGCGTTGAAGGACAAAGCTATGGCTACACCTTC. As protein: CSVEGQSYGYTF.